This T cell receptor (beta chain) appears in the sequencing data of a study of CXCR3-negative and CXCR3-positive naive CD8 T cells. The study, taken as a whole, reports: CXCR3-positive naive cells had TRB CDR3s that were more hydrophobic than CXCR3-negative naive cells had. Freshly isolated PBMCs were used in most assays, given partial CXCR3 loss after freezing. Memory CD8+ cells had much lower diversity, and both naive subsets had comparably high diversity. TRBV-TRBJ usage was similar across naive CXCR3 subsets but distinct in memory cells.

This clonotype is medium-sized by frequency. Antigen: not known. Naive CD8+ T lymphocytes were specified as CD45RO-CCR7+CD27+CD95-. 5' RACE with UMI labels generated the TRB cDNA libraries. Following a re-call of the 5' RACE reads, TCRdb has one entry per CDR3 protein and lacks DNA. In total, the table holds some 5,900 distinct CDR3 sequences. CDR3 length: 11 amino acids. CDR1 is MNHEY and CDR2 is SVGEGT in the germline V gene. This rearrangement joins TRBV6-2 or TRBV6-3 to TRBJ2-7. The TCR was taken from a human donor in good health. Some clones in this sample may be carry-over from other donors' samples. Sequencing input: naive CXCR3+ CD8+ T cells from blood. As for subset: CD45RO-CCR7+CD27+CD95- naive CD8+ T cells expressing CXCR3 (TNR3+). This CDR3 reads CASSSKSEQYF.